The entry below gives a single T cell receptor (beta chain) sequence along with its context. Its target is not known. The V gene's germline CDR1 is SNHLY and CDR2 FYNNEI. This CDR3 region has 13 residues. V was pared by 9 bases and J by 4 bases, with 15 bases between. This sample stems from a study of CD8+CD57+ T cells in acquired aplastic anemia. Study-level background: Sorted CD4+ plus CD8+ cells gave DNA averaging 3.2 ug. Among healthy donors, CD4+ cells averaged approximately 10 million reads. The study's findings and limits: Sharing between patients and controls was observed for 25 to 30 CD8+ CDR3 sequences. Patients and healthy controls showed no significant CD8+ Simpson's diversity difference.

Investigators profiled TCR beta VDJ and CDR3 from genomic DNA template. TCRdb ran MiXCR on the reads and lists one entry per CDR3 protein. The data contain roughly 420,000 distinct CDR3 sequences, just under 70% of them singletons. Sample: sorted CD4+, CD8+, or CD8+CD57+ T cells (not recorded which) from PBMCs. The rearrangement joins TRBV2 to TRBJ1-2; D is unresolved. This TCR was sampled from a human donor in good health, serving as a control. The CDR3 protein is CASSQERTYGYTF. In DNA form, the CDR3 reads TGTGCCAGTTCCCAGGAGAGGACCTATGGCTACACCTTC.